Below, 5 T cell receptor beta chains from the same sample are listed, as sequenced in a study of blood T cells in healthy people across ages. Through a sample-barcoded 5' primer and a J-beta primer mix, a second PCR was run for roughly 6 to 11 cycles. TCRdb re-called the 5' RACE reads with MiXCR, one entry per CDR3 protein. Counted here are about 590,000 distinct CDR3 sequences, less than 35% occurring once; the ten biggest clones make up 15% to 17%. The sample comprised blood. These receptors were obtained from a woman older than 75 in good health.

In the case of this clonotype: This may stem from a read error, because a much larger clone lies one nucleotide away. V is TRBV29-1 and J is TRBJ2-1, with 10 bases matching TRBD2. Per germline, CDR1 SQVTM and CDR2 ANQGSEA. The CDR3 has 13 amino acids. J lost 7 bases, V lost 2 bases, and 2 bases had no gene match. CDR3 in amino acids: CSVENSGGNEQFF. The CDR3 DNA is TGCAGCGTTGAAAATAGCGGGGGGAATGAGCAGTTCTTC.

The genes are TRBV7-6 and TRBJ1-3; 10 bases are shared with TRBD1. V was clipped by 1 base and J by 0 bases; unmatched bases: 0. Germline V lookup: CDR1 SGHVS, CDR2 FNYEAQ. The CDR3 consists of 16 residues. The CDR3 here is CASSLGTGGSGNTIYF. The CDR3 coding sequence is TGTGCCAGCAGCTTAGGGACAGGGGGCTCTGGAAACACCATATATTTT. Looking up the rest from reference TRBV7-6 and TRBJ1-3 gives the full variable domain: GAGVSQSPRYKVTKRGQDVALRCDPISGHVSLYWYRQALGQGPEFLTYFNYEAQQDKSGLPNDRFSAERPEGSISTLTIQRTEQRDSAMYRCASSLGTGGSGNTIYFGEGSWLTVV.

This clonotype appeared a few times. This rearrangement joins TRBV6-1 to TRBJ1-5; maybe TRBD1 (6 bases). V was cut by 6 bases and J by 7 bases, with 19 bases left in between. The CDR3 covers 15 residues. The germline V gene has CDR1 MNHNS and CDR2 SASEGT. The CDR3 is CASSSKHREEQPQHF. Here the CDR3 DNA reads TGTGCCAGCAGCTCCAAGCACAGGGAGGAACAGCCCCAGCATTTT.

This clonotype was counted at least ten times. The V gene is TRBV20-1, the J gene TRBJ2-5; unclear D gene. Per germline, CDR1 DFQATT and CDR2 SNEGSKA (reference sequence). The CDR3 has 14 amino acids. Trimming cost V 5 bases and J 4 bases, with 17 bases left between them. CDR3 protein: CSAPRTVSGETQYF. CDR3 DNA sequence: TGCAGTGCTCCCCGGACCGTCTCGGGAGAGACCCAGTACTTC.

The V call is TRBV7-3, the J call TRBJ1-6; D gene uncertain. Germline values: CDR1 SGHTA, CDR2 FQGTGA. Between the trimmed V and J ends, which lost 8 bases and 13 bases, there was a span of 15 bases. CDR3 length: 12 residues. The CDR3 nucleotides are TGTGCCAGCCGAATCCGTAGGGCCCCCCTCCACTTT. This sequence encodes CASRIRRAPLHF.